The sequence of this T cell receptor beta chain was determined in a study of blood T cell repertoires in COVID-19. Overall study: PBMCs, B-cell-depleted T cells, or T cells provided the cDNA or gDNA that made up the material.

Clones were sequenced by immunoSEQ multiplex PCR, and TCRdb holds only the in-frame ones, with some missing. The sample lists more than 350,000 clones, approximately 90% seen once, with roughly a tenth in the top ten. This clone was found once. The study recruited people aged 18 to 89 years across approximately 24 US areas. For recovered donors of Cohort 3, there were two negative PCRs, clearance, or symptom resolution. Per germline, CDR1 MDHEN and CDR2 SYDVKM. The V gene lost 6 bases and the J gene lost 0 bases, with 18 bases spanning the gap. The CDR3 totals 17 residues. The sample consisted of PBMCs or T cells enriched from blood (not recorded which). The rearrangement uses TRBV28 and TRBJ2-4; tentatively, D is TRBD1 (5 bases). This sequence originates from a woman in her 50s who had recovered from COVID-19. The CDR3 protein is CASSPLQDSLAKNIQYF. The DNA for the CDR3 is TGTGCCAGCAGCCCCCTACAGGATTCTCTAGCCAAAAACATTCAGTACTTC. Filled out from reference TRBV28 and TRBJ2-4, the complete variable domain reads DVKVTQSSRYLVKRTGEKVFLECVQDMDHENMFWYRQDPGLGLRLIYFSYDVKMKEKGDIPEGYSVSREKKERFSLILESASTNQTSMYLCASSPLQDSLAKNIQYFGAGTRLSVL.